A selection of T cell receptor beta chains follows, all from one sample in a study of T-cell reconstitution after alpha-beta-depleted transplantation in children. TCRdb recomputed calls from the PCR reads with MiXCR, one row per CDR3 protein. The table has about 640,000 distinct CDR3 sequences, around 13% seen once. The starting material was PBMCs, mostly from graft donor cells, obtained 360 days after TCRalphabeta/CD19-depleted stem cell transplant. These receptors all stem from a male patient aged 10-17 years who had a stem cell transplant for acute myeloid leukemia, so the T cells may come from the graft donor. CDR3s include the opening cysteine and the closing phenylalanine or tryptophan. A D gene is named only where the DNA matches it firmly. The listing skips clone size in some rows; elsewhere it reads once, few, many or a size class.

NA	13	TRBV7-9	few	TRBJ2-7	CASSFGSVYEQYF	TGTGCCAGCAGCTTTGGCTCAGTGTACGAGCAGTACTTC
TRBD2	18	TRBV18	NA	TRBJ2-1	CASSPSRLAGGPTGEQFF	TGTGCCAGCTCACCTTCGCGACTAGCGGGAGGGCCTACGGGTGAGCAGTTCTTC
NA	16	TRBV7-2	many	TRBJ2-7	CASSLAMQGRSYEQYF	TGTGCCAGCAGCTTAGCGATGCAGGGTAGAAGTTACGAGCAGTACTTC
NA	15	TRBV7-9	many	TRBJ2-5	CASSSYRLGVETQYF	TGTGCCAGCAGCTCCTACCGGCTCGGGGTAGAGACCCAGTACTTC
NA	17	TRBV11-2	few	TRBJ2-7	CASSLVLNTLRSYEQYF	TGTGCCAGCAGCTTAGTCTTAAATACTTTGAGGTCCTACGAGCAGTACTTC
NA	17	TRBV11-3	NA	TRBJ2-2	CASSLEVGPLNTGELFF	TGTGCCAGCAGCTTAGAAGTCGGCCCTCTGAACACCGGGGAGCTGTTTTTT
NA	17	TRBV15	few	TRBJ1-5	CATSRELSSVGNQPQHF	TGTGCCACCAGCAGAGAATTAAGCAGCGTCGGAAATCAGCCCCAGCATTTT
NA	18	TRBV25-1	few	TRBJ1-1	CASSPISSGGRMNTEAFF	TGTGCCAGCAGTCCCATATCCAGTGGGGGAAGGATGAACACTGAAGCTTTCTTT
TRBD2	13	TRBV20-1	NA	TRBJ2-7	CSAGLAVGYEQYF	TGCAGTGCTGGACTAGCGGTGGGCTACGAGCAGTACTTC
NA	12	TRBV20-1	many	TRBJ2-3	CSASLDPDTQYF	TGCAGTGCTTCACTCGACCCAGATACGCAGTATTTT
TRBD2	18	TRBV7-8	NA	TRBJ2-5	CASSLVLLDSGRPRPQYF	TGTGCCAGCAGCTTAGTTCTCTTGGATAGCGGGAGGCCCCGGCCCCAGTACTTC
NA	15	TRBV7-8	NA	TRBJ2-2	CASSPHRENTGELFF	TGTGCCAGCAGCCCGCACAGGGAGAACACCGGGGAGCTGTTTTTT
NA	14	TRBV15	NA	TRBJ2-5	CATSRGTEQETQYF	TGTGCCACCAGCAGAGGGACAGAACAAGAGACCCAGTACTTC
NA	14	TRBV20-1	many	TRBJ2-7	CSARGPRQVYEQYF	TGCAGTGCTAGAGGGCCCCGACAGGTTTACGAGCAGTACTTC
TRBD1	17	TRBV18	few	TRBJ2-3	CASSQYSWTGETDTQYF	TGTGCCAGCTCACAATATTCCTGGACAGGGGAGACAGATACGCAGTATTTT
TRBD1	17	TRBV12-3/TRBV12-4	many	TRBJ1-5	CASSQKGQGHSNQPQHF	TGTGCCAGCAGTCAAAAGGGACAGGGGCATAGCAATCAGCCCCAGCATTTT
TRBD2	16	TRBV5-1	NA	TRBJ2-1	CASSLSGLAFYNEQFF	TGCGCCAGCAGCTTGAGCGGACTAGCCTTCTACAATGAGCAGTTCTTC
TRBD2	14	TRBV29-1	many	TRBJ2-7	CSVATSGRIYEQYF	TGCAGCGTAGCGACTAGCGGGAGAATTTACGAGCAGTACTTC
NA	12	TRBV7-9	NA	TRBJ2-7	CASSSGRDEQYF	TGTGCCAGCAGCTCCGGAAGGGACGAGCAGTACTTC
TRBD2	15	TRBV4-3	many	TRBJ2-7	CASSQDRAGGYEQYF	TGCGCCAGCAGCCAAGACAGGGCGGGGGGCTACGAGCAGTACTTC
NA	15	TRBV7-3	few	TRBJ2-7	CASSLTGQTSYEQYF	TGTGCCAGCAGCTTAACGGGGCAGACCTCCTACGAGCAGTACTTC
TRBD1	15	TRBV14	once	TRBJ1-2	CASSQDGHRGTGYTF	TGTGCCAGCAGCCAAGACGGACACAGGGGGACCGGCTACACCTTC
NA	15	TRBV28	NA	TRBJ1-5	CARSWLGAPDQPQHF	TGTGCCCGCTCGTGGTTAGGGGCGCCGGATCAGCCCCAGCATTTT
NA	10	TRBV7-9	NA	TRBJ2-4	CASQENIQYF	TGTGCCAGTCAAGAAAACATTCAGTACTTC
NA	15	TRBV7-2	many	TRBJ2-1	CASSFRRDGLNEQFF	TGTGCCAGCAGCTTTCGAAGGGACGGACTCAATGAGCAGTTCTTC
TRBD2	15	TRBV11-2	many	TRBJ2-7	CASSPAGLASYEQYF	TGTGCCAGCAGCCCAGCGGGACTAGCGTCCTACGAGCAGTACTTC
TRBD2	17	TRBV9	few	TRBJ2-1	CASSVGGGRTSYNEQFF	TGTGCCAGCAGCGTAGGAGGCGGGAGAACGTCCTACAATGAGCAGTTCTTC
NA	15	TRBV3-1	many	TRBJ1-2	CASSQDIIGFRGYTF	TGTGCCAGCAGCCAAGATATCATAGGGTTCCGAGGCTACACCTTC
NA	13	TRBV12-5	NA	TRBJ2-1	CASGPPWGNEQFF	TGTGCTAGTGGTCCACCTTGGGGCAATGAGCAGTTCTTC
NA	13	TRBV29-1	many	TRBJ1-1	CSVDGQFDTEAFF	TGCAGCGTTGACGGACAGTTTGACACTGAAGCTTTCTTT
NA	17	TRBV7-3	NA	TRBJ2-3	CASSLFGSHSGPDTQYF	TGTGCCAGCAGCTTATTTGGGTCCCACTCAGGACCAGATACGCAGTATTTT
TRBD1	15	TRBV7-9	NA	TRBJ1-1	CASSSGTGFLTEAFF	TGTGCCAGCAGCTCCGGGACAGGGTTCCTCACTGAAGCTTTCTTT
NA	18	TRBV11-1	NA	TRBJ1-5	CASSLSHIGGDSNQPQHF	TGTGCCAGCAGCTTATCGCATATCGGGGGGGATAGCAATCAGCCCCAGCATTTT
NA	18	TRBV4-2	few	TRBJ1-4	CASSQDEIRDVRNEKLFF	TGTGCCAGCAGCCAAGATGAGATTCGGGACGTACGTAATGAAAAACTGTTTTTT
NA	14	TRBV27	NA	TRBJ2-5	CASSRAGAQRTQYF	TGTGCCAGCAGCCGAGCCGGGGCCCAGAGGACTCAGTACTTC
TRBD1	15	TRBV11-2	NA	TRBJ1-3	CASSLPGQGLNTIYF	TGTGCCAGCAGCTTGCCGGGACAGGGTTTAAACACCATATATTTT
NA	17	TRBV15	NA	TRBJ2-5	CATSNQPPQGRQETQYF	TGTGCCACCAGCAATCAACCGCCACAGGGTCGGCAAGAGACCCAGTACTTC
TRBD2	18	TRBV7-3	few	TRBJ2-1	CASSSGGVREGLLDEQFF	TGTGCCAGCAGCTCCGGCGGGGTACGGGAGGGCCTTTTAGATGAGCAGTTCTTC